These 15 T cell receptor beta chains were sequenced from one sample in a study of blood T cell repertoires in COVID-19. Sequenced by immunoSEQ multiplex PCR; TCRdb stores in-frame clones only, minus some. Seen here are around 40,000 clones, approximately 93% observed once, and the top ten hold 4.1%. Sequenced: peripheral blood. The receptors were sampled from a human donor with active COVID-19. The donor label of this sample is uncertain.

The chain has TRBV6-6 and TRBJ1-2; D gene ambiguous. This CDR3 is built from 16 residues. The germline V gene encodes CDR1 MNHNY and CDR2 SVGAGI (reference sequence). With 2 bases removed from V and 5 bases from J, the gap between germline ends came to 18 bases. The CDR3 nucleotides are TGTGCCAGCAGTTACGGGAGACGCCAGGAGAGATATGGCTACACCTTC. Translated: CASSYGRRQERYGYTF.

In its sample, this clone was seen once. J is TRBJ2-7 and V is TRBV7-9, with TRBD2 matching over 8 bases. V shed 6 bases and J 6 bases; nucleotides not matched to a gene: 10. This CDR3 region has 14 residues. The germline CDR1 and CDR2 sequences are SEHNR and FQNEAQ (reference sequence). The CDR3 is CASRVGSGIAEQYF. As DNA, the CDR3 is TGTGCCAGCAGGGTGGGTAGCGGGATCGCCGAGCAGTACTTC.

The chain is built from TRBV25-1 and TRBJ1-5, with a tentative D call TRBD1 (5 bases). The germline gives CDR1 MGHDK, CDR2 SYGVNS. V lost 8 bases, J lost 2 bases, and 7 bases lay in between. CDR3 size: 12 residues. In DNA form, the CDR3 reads TGTGCCAGCGGGGGGGGCAATCAGCCCCAGCATTTT. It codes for CASGGGNQPQHF.

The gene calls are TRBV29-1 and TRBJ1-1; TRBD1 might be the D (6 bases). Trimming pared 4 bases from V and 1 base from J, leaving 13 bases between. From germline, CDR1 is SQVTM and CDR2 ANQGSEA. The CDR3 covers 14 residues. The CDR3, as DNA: TGCAGCGTTGCAAATGGACAGAGGAACACTGAAGCTTTCTTT. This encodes CSVANGQRNTEAFF.

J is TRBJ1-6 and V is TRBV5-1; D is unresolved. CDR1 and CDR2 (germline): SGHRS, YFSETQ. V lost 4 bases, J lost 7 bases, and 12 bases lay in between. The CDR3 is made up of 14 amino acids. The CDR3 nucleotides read TGCGCCAGCAGCCCCGACGGAGGGAATTCACCCCTCCACTTT. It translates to CASSPDGGNSPLHF. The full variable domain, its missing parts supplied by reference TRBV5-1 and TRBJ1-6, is KAGVTQTPRYLIKTRGQQVTLSCSPISGHRSVSWYQQTPGQGLQFLFEYFSETQRNKGNFPGRFSGRQFSNSRSEMNVSTLELGDSALYLCASSPDGGNSPLHFGNGTRLTVT.

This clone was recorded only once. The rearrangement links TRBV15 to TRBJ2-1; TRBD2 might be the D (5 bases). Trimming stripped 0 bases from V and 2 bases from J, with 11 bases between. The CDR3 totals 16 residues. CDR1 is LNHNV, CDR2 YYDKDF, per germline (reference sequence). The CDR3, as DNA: TGTGCCACCAGCAGAGATCTGAGCGGAGCCTACAATGAGCAGTTCTTC. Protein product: CATSRDLSGAYNEQFF.

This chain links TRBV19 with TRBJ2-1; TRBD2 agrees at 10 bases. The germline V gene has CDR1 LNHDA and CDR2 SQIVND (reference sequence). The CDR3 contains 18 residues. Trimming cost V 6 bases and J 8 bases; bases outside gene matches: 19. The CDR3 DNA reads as TGTGCCAGTAGCCAAGCCCCTCGCTTAGCGGGAGGTAAGCATGAGCAGTTCTTC. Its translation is CASSQAPRLAGGKHEQFF.

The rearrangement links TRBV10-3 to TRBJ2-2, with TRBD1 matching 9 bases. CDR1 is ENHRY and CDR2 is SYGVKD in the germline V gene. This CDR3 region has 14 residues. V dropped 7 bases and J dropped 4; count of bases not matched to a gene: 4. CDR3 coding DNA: TGTGCCATCACCGGGACAGGGCGCACCGGGGAGCTGTTTTTT. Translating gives CAITGTGRTGELFF.

The CDR3 loop is CASSFGAQETQYF. Here the CDR3 DNA reads TGTGCCAGCAGTTTCGGAGCTCAAGAGACCCAGTACTTC. This chain links TRBV12-3 or TRBV12-4 with TRBJ2-5, with no clear D. The CDR3 is made up of 13 amino acids. V lost 3 bases and J 2 bases, leaving 7 bases between the germline ends.

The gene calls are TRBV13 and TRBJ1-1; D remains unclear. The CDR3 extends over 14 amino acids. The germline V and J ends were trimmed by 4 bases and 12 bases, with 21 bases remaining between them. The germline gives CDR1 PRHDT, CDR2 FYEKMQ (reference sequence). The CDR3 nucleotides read TGTGCCAGCAGCTCGTCCGACATACATCGCGAGACTTTCTTT. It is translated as CASSSSDIHRETFF.

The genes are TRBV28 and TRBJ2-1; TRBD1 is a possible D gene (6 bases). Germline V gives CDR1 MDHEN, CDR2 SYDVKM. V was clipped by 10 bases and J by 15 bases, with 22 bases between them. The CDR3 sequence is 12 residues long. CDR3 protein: CATQGQPNGLFF. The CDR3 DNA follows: TGTGCCACACAAGGACAGCCCAACGGTCTGTTCTTC.

This CDR3 is CASSQTGGITDTQYF. CDR3 sequence (DNA): TGTGCCAGCAGCCAGACCGGGGGGATCACAGATACGCAGTATTTT. The chain is built from TRBV3-1 (or the pseudogene TRBV3-2) and TRBJ2-3, with TRBD2 matching 7 bases. Trimming removed 3 bases from V and 2 bases from J; junction bases left unmatched: 5. CDR1 LGHDT and CDR2 YNNKEL come from the germline V gene (reference sequence). CDR3 length: 15 residues.

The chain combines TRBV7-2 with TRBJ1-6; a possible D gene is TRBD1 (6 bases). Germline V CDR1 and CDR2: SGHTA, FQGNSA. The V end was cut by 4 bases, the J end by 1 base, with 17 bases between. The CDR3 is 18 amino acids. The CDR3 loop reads CASSSPDRRGSYNSPLHF. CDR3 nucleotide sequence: TGTGCCAGCAGCTCTCCGGACAGAAGGGGGTCCTATAATTCACCCCTCCACTTT.

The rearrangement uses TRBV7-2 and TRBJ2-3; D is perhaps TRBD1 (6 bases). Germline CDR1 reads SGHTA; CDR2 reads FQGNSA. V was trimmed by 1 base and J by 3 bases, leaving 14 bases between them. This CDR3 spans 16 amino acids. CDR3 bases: TGTGCCAGCAGCTTAGGTGGGGGCCTTAGGACAGATACGCAGTATTTT. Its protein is CASSLGGGLRTDTQYF.

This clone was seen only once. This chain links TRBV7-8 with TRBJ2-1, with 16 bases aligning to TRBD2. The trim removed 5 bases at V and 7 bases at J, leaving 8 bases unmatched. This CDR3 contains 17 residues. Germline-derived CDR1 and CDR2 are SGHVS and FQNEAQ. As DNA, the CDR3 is TGTGCCAGCAGCGGGCCGGGACTAGCGGGGGGGAGGAATGAGCAGTTCTTC. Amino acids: CASSGPGLAGGRNEQFF. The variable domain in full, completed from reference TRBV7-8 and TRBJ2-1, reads GAGVSQSPRYKVAKRGQDVALRCDPISGHVSLFWYQQALGQGPEFLTYFQNEAQLDKSGLPSDRFFAERPEGSVSTLKIQRTQQEDSAVYLCASSGPGLAGGRNEQFFGPGTRLTVL.